This entry lists 18 T cell receptor beta chains sequenced from one sample in a study of blood T cell repertoires in COVID-19. Generated by immunoSEQ multiplex PCR, the TCRdb table keeps only in-frame clones and is missing some. The sample shows 200,000 to 250,000 clones, 86% of them seen only once. Sample: PBMCs or T cells enriched from blood (not recorded which). Every receptor here comes from a woman aged 35 to 49 with acute COVID-19.

The genes are TRBV6-1 and TRBJ1-5; D uncertain. This CDR3 spans 15 amino acids. Trimming pared 2 bases from V and 1 base from J, leaving 9 bases between. Germline V CDR1 and CDR2: MNHNS, SASEGT. The CDR3 region has the DNA TGTGCCAGCAGTGAACACCGCGGGAGCAATCAGCCCCAGCATTTT. This codes for CASSEHRGSNQPQHF.

The V call is TRBV7-3, the J call TRBJ1-5; 8 nucleotides match TRBD1. The trim removed 4 bases at V and 6 bases at J, leaving 2 bases unmatched. The CDR3 spans 13 residues. Looked up from germline, CDR1 is SGHTA and CDR2 is FQGTGA. DNA of the CDR3: TGTGCCAGCAGCTCCGACAGGGGTCAGCCCCAGCATTTT. Translating it yields CASSSDRGQPQHF.

The genes are TRBV5-6 and TRBJ2-7, with TRBD1 matching over 10 bases. Germline-derived CDR1 and CDR2 are SGHDT and YYEEEE. The J segment lost 6 bases and the V segment lost 4 bases, leaving 7 bases of the junction unmatched. This CDR3 has 14 amino acids. CDR3 amino acids: CASSDGTGVREQYF. CDR3 bases: TGTGCCAGCAGCGACGGGACAGGGGTTCGCGAGCAGTACTTC.

CDR3 nucleotide sequence: TGTGCCAGCAATCCCGGGACTAGCGCCGGGGAGCTGTTTTTT. It specifies CASNPGTSAGELFF. The V gene is TRBV7-9, the J gene TRBJ2-2; 10 nucleotides line up with TRBD2. V lost 7 bases to trimming and J lost 6 bases; unmatched junction nucleotides: 5. The length of the CDR3 is 14 residues. Germline assignment: CDR1 SEHNR and CDR2 FQNEAQ (reference sequence).

This clone was found a few times. This chain joins TRBV3-1 (or the pseudogene TRBV3-2) and TRBJ2-7; weak D call: TRBD1 (6 bases). V lost 1 base to trimming and J lost 1 base, with 8 bases between them. Germline values: CDR1 LGHDT, CDR2 YNNKEL (reference sequence). The CDR3 is made up of 14 amino acids. The DNA of the CDR3 is TGTGCCAGCAGCCAAGGGCAGGGGTCCTACGAGCAGTACTTC. This codes for CASSQGQGSYEQYF.

This chain connects TRBV2 to TRBJ1-1, with D perhaps matching TRBD1 (6 bases). V was cut by 8 bases and J by 0 bases, with 16 bases left in between. The germline CDR1 and CDR2 sequences are SNHLY and FYNNEI. The CDR3 is 15 amino acids. CDR3 protein: CASCRTDSMNTEAFF. The CDR3 bases are TGTGCCAGCTGTAGGACAGACTCCATGAACACTGAAGCTTTCTTT.

Regarding this clone: The germline gene is not matched at one end of the junction; a read error may be the cause. This chain uses TRBV7-7 with TRBJ2-2; TRBD1 is a possible D gene (6 bases). Germline values: CDR1 SSHAT, CDR2 FNYEAQ (reference sequence). This CDR3 is built from 16 residues. CDR3 residues: CASSLAGGQSPGELFF. The CDR3, as DNA: TGTGCTAGCAGCTTAGCAGGTGGACAGAGCCCCGGGGAGCTGTTTTTT.

This sequence joins TRBV4-2 and TRBJ2-3; D might be TRBD2 (6 bases). The V gene's germline CDR1 is LGHNA and CDR2 YNFKEQ. This CDR3 is 17 amino acids long. The V and J ends lost 5 bases and 0 bases respectively, with 18 bases between them. This chain's CDR3 is CASSSHLGAGSTDTQYF. CDR3 nucleotide sequence: TGTGCCAGCAGCTCCCACCTTGGAGCGGGTAGCACAGATACGCAGTATTTT.

The chain carries TRBV18 and TRBJ2-7, with 7 positions matching TRBD1. Germline CDR1 reads KGHSH; CDR2 reads LQKENI. With V trimmed by 6 bases and J by 6 bases, 5 bases remained unmatched. This CDR3 is built from 12 residues. The CDR3 nucleotides read TGTGCCAGCTCGCCGGACAGGTTCGAGCAGTACGTC. As protein: CASSPDRFEQYV.

The chain joins TRBV27 to TRBJ1-6; D unresolved. With 3 bases removed from V and 8 bases from J, the gap between germline ends came to 14 bases. The CDR3 covers 15 residues. The germline CDR1 and CDR2 sequences are MNHEY and SMNVEV (reference sequence). DNA for the CDR3: TGTGCCAGCAGTTTTGCCGGAGGGTTTGATTCACCCCTCCACTTT. Amino acids: CASSFAGGFDSPLHF.

This clone was counted a few times. The chain recombines TRBV3-1 (or the pseudogene TRBV3-2) with TRBJ2-3; no firm D call. The CDR3 loop spans 12 amino acids. Germline V lookup: CDR1 LGHDT, CDR2 YNNKEL (reference sequence). Trimming removed 5 bases from V and 2 bases from J, with 5 bases in between. The CDR3: CASSSSTDTQYF. Written as DNA, the CDR3 is TGTGCCAGCAGCTCTTCCACAGATACGCAGTATTTT.

The chain is built from TRBV18 and TRBJ2-1; 7 bases match TRBD2. Germline CDR1 reads KGHSH; CDR2 reads LQKENI. The V and J ends lost 2 bases and 7 bases, in that order; junction bases with no gene match: 5. The CDR3 covers 14 residues. The CDR3 sequence: CASSPELASNEQFF. In DNA form, the CDR3 reads TGTGCCAGCTCACCAGAACTAGCGTCGAATGAGCAGTTCTTC.

The chain links TRBV7-3 to TRBJ1-5, with a tentative D call TRBD1 (6 bases). This CDR3 spans 14 amino acids. V lost 5 bases and J 1 base, leaving 9 bases between the germline ends. From germline, CDR1 is SGHTA and CDR2 FQGTGA. CDR3 sequence (DNA): TGTGCCAGCAGCGCTCAGGGGAGCAATCAGCCCCAGCATTTT. Protein product: CASSAQGSNQPQHF.

V is TRBV6-1 and J is TRBJ1-5; D is uncertain. The CDR3 is 17 residues long. Germline CDR1 is MNHNS and CDR2 is SASEGT. The V and J ends lost 2 bases and 3 bases respectively, with 17 bases between them. In nucleotides, the CDR3 is TGTGCCAGCAGTGAAAAGCGGCCCGGGTCAATCAATCAGCCCCAGCATTTT. It specifies CASSEKRPGSINQPQHF.

This clone appeared a few times. The chain joins TRBV19 to TRBJ1-2, with 8 bases aligning to TRBD1. The V gene's germline CDR1 is LNHDA and CDR2 SQIVND (reference sequence). Trimming at V came to 5 bases and at J to 7 bases, leaving 6 bases not matched to a gene. There are 13 residues in the CDR3. As DNA, the CDR3 is TGTGCCAGTAGTCACAGGGGGAGAGGTGGCTACACCTTC. It yields the protein CASSHRGRGGYTF.

The V call is TRBV27, the J call TRBJ2-5, with 9 bases matching TRBD1. V was pared by 1 base and J by 4 bases, with 10 bases of the junction left unmatched. Germline CDR1 reads MNHEY; CDR2 reads SMNVEV (reference sequence). The CDR3 is made up of 17 amino acids. The CDR3 DNA reads TGTGCCAGCAGTTTATGGGTGGGACAGGGCACAGGAGAGACCCAGTACTTC. Translation: CASSLWVGQGTGETQYF.

This chain connects TRBV4-3 to TRBJ1-6, with D tentatively TRBD1 (6 bases). Germline lookup yields CDR1 LGHNA and CDR2 YSLEER. The CDR3 length is 16 residues. The V end lost 3 bases, the J end lost 3 bases, and 12 bases lay between the germline ends. CDR3 coding DNA: TGCGCCAGCAGCCAGTCGACAGGCGGCTATAATTCACCCCTCCACTTT. Translating it yields CASSQSTGGYNSPLHF.

The rearrangement uses TRBV7-2 and TRBJ2-3, with 16 bases matching TRBD2. CDR3 length: 22 residues. CDR1 SGHTA and CDR2 FQGNSA come from the germline V gene. The trim removed 0 bases at V and 1 base at J, leaving 13 bases unmatched. The CDR3 DNA reads as TGTGCCAGCAGCTTAGCCGGGACTAGCGGGGGGGCCGGTCTCTCCCGCACAGATACGCAGTATTTT. Translation gives CASSLAGTSGGAGLSRTDTQYF.